This entry describes one T cell receptor beta chain. The method was immunoSEQ multiplex PCR; TCRdb's version includes in-frame clones alone and lacks a portion of them. In the table there are around 80,000 clones, about 88% of which are singletons. The data are from a study of OX40 agonist ivuxolimab in advanced cancers. This specimen consisted of CD4+ or CD8+ T cells sorted from blood, obtained in a trial of the OX40 agonist ivuxolimab. This clonotype originated in an adult with an advanced solid tumor such as melanoma, head and neck, liver or kidney cancer.

CDR3: CASSASGEQFF. In nucleotides, the CDR3 is TGTGCCAGCAGCGCCTCGGGTGAGCAGTTCTTC. The V gene is TRBV11-3, the J gene TRBJ2-1; no firm D call. CDR1 is SGHNT and CDR2 is YENEEA in the germline V gene. Trimming took off 5 bases at V and 9 bases at J, with 8 bases between the two ends. The CDR3 length is 11 residues.